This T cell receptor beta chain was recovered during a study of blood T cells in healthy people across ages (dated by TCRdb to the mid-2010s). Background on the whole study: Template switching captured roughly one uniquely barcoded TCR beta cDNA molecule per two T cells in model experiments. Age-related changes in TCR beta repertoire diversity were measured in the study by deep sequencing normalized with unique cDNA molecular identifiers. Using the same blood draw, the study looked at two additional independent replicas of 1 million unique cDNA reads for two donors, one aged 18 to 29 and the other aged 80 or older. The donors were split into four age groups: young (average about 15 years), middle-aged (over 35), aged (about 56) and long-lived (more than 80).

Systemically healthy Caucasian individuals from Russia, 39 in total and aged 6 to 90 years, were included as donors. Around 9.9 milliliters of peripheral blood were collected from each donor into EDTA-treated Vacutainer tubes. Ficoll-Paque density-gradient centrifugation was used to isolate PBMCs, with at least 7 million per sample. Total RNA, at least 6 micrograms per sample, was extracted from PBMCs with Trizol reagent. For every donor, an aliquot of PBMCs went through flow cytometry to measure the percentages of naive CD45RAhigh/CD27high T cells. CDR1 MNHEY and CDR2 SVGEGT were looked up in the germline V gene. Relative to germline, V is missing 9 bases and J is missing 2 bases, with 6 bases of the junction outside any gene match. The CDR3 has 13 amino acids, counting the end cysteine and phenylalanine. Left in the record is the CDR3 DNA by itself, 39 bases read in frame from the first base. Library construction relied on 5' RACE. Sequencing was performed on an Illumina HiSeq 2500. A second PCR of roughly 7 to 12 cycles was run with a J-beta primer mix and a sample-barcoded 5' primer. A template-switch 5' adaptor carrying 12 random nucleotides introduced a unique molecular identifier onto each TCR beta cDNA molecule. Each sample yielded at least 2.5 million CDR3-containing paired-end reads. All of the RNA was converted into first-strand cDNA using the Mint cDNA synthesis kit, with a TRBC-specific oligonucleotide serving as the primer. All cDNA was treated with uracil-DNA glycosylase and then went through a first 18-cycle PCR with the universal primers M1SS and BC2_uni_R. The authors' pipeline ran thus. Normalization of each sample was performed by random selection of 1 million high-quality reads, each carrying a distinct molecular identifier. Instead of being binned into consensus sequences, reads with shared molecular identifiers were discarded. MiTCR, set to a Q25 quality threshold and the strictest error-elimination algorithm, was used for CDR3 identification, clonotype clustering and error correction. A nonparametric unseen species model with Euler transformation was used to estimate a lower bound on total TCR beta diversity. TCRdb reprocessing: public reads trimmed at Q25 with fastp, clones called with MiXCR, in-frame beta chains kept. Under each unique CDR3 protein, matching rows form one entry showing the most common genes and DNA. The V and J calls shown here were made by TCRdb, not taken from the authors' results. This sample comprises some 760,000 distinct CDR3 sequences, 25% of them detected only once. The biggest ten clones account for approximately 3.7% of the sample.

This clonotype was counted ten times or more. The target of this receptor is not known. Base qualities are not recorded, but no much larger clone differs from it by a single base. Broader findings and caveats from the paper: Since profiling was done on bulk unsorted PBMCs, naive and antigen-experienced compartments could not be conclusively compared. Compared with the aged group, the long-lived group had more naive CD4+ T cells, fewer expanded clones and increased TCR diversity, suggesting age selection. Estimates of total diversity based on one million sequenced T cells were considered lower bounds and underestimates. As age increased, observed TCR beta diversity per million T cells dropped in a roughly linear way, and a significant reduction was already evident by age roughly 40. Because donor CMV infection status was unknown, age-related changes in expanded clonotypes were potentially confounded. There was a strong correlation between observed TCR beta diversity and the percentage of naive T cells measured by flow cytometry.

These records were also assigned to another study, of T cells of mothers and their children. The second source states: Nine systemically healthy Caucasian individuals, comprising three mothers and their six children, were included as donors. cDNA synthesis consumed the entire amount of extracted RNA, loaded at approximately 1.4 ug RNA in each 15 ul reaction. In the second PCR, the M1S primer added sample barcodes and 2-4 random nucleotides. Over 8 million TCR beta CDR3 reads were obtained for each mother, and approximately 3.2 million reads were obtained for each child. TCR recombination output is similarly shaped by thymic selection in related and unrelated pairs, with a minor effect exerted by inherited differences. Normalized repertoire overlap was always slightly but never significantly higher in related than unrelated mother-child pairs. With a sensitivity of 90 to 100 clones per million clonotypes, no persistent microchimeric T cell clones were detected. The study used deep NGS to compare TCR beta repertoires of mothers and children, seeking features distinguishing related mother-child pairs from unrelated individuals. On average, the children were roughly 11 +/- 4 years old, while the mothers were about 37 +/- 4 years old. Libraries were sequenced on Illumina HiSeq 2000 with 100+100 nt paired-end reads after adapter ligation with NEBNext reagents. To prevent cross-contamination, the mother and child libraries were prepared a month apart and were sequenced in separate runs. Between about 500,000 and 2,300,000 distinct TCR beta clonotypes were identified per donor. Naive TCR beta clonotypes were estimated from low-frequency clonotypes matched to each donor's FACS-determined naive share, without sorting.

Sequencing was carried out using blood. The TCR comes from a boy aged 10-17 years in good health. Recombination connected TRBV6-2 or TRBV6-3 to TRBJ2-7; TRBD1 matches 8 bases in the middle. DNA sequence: TGTGCCAGGCGCAGGGGGCCTACCTACGAGCAGTACTTC. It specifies CARRRGPTYEQYF.